This TCR beta chain was captured by sequencing in a study of beta chain features in type 1 diabetes. Study summary: Sorted cells from all samples, numbering roughly 100 million, were examined. Study-wide results and limits: Insertions at VDJ junctions were less frequent in type 1 diabetes patients. These patients also deleted more nucleotides at the same junctions. Sequencing the cDNA could make cells with high TCR expression show up more than they should. Shorter TCRB CDR3s, moderately but significantly so, marked every one of the four CD4+ subsets in Type 1 diabetes patients.

TCRB transcripts that were expressed got sequenced, as all of the isolated RNA had been reverse transcribed. Only in-frame clones appear in the TCRdb table, and some are missing; sequencing was by immunoSEQ multiplex PCR. The repertoire has tens of thousands of clones, roughly 52% of them found once; the top ten carry around 2.7%. Per germline, CDR1 SGHTA and CDR2 FQGNSA. There are 15 residues in the CDR3. Between the trimmed V and J ends, which lost 3 bases and 9 bases, there was a span of 18 bases. Within the sample, this clone is medium-sized (0.01 to 0.1%). Its target is not known. The sequenced material came from Tregs from blood. The chain has TRBV7-2 and TRBJ2-1, with D possibly being TRBD2 (5 bases). The clonotype comes from a woman in her forties with type 1 diabetes. The CDR3 spells CASSLTALPGVEQFF. The CDR3 bases are TGTGCCAGCAGCTTGACCGCTCTCCCCGGGGTTGAGCAGTTCTTC.